One sample yielded the 30 T cell receptor beta chains listed below, sequenced in a study of T cell changes during pregnancy in multiple sclerosis. TCRdb keeps only in-frame clones here, not all; method: immunoSEQ multiplex PCR. The table records approximately 70,000 clones, 94% of them present only once. The sequencing used CD4+ T cells from peripheral blood mononuclear cells, collected after pregnancy. Receptor source: a female donor with multiple sclerosis, enrolled in a pregnancy study.

The chain employs TRBV19 and TRBJ2-6; D is uncertain. V was pared by 8 bases and J by 0 bases, with 11 bases between. This CDR3 is 15 amino acids long. Germline loops: CDR1 LNHDA, CDR2 SQIVND (reference sequence). The CDR3 region has the DNA TGTGCCAGTTCTGACACCTTCTCTGGGGCCAACGTCCTGACTTTC. Its translation: CASSDTFSGANVLTF.

The rearrangement links TRBV10-3 to TRBJ2-6; D may be TRBD1 (5 bases). The germline V and J ends were trimmed by 3 bases and 2 bases, with 11 bases remaining between them. From germline, CDR1 is ENHRY and CDR2 SYGVKD. This CDR3 is built from 16 residues. In DNA, the CDR3 is TGTGCCATCAGTGACAGGGTGGGGACTGGGGCCAACGTCCTGACTTTC. This gives the protein CAISDRVGTGANVLTF.

This chain uses TRBV6-6 with TRBJ2-7; a weak D match, TRBD1 (6 bases). Trimming took off 9 bases at V and 2 bases at J, with 17 bases between the two ends. The length of the CDR3 is 14 residues. Germline V gene data show CDR1 as MNHNY and CDR2 as SVGAGI (reference sequence). CDR3 sequence: CASKSTGLTYEQYF. For the CDR3, the DNA is TGTGCCAGTAAAAGCACAGGGCTCACCTACGAGCAGTACTTC.

The chain couples TRBV11-2 to TRBJ2-7, with 8 bases matching TRBD1. The CDR3 totals 13 residues. V trimming: 5 bases; J trimming: 1 base; junction bases outside the gene matches: 1. From germline, CDR1 is SGHAT and CDR2 FQNNGV. The CDR3 region is CASSRDRSYEQYF. The CDR3 nucleotides are TGTGCCAGCAGCCGGGACAGGTCCTACGAGCAGTACTTC.

A single count supports this clone. This chain uses TRBV7-3 with TRBJ2-3, with D maybe TRBD2 (6 bases). The CDR3 has 14 amino acids. Looked up from germline, CDR1 is SGHTA and CDR2 is FQGTGA. The V end was cut by 3 bases, the J end by 5 bases, with 12 bases between. For the CDR3, the DNA is TGTGCCAGCAGCTTTAGATTGGGAGGAGATACGCAGTATTTT. Translation gives CASSFRLGGDTQYF.

The J gene is TRBJ2-5, the V gene TRBV5-5; D is possibly TRBD1 (6 bases). CDR1 and CDR2 (germline): SGHKS, YYEKEE (reference sequence). Trimming left V 0 bases short and J 2 bases short, with 14 bases between. The CDR3 covers 16 residues. CDR3 protein: CASSLEARGWQETQYF. In DNA form, the CDR3 reads TGTGCCAGCAGCTTGGAGGCCAGGGGTTGGCAAGAGACCCAGTACTTC.

The chain links TRBV30 to TRBJ2-3; a weak D match, TRBD2 (5 bases). The CDR3 has 15 amino acids. Trimming shortened V by 1 base and J by 0 bases, and 11 bases separated the two germline ends. Germline-derived CDR1 and CDR2 are GTSNPN and SVGIG (reference sequence). The CDR3 DNA is TGTGCCTGGAGTGAGAGCGGAGCTAGCACAGATACGCAGTATTTT. Amino acid sequence: CAWSESGASTDTQYF.

The chain combines TRBV28 with TRBJ2-5; 9 bases are shared with TRBD2. The germline gives CDR1 MDHEN, CDR2 SYDVKM. The V and J ends lost 6 bases and 2 bases, in that order; junction bases with no gene match: 4. CDR3 size: 14 residues. The CDR3: CASRPSGKQETQYF. The CDR3 DNA reads as TGTGCCAGCAGGCCTAGCGGGAAACAAGAGACCCAGTACTTC.

This chain uses TRBV5-6 with TRBJ2-1; 7 nucleotides align to TRBD2. V shed 0 bases and J 0 bases; nucleotides not matched to a gene: 6. The CDR3 runs 17 residues. The V gene's germline CDR1 is SGHDT and CDR2 YYEEEE. In nucleotides, the CDR3 is TGTGCCAGCAGCTTGGCTCTAGCGGCGGCCTCCTACAATGAGCAGTTCTTC. Amino acid sequence: CASSLALAAASYNEQFF. The full variable domain, completed using reference TRBV5-6 and TRBJ2-1, is DAGVTQSPTHLIKTRGQQVTLRCSPKSGHDTVSWYQQALGQGPQFIFQYYEEEERQRGNFPDRFSGHQFPNYSSELNVNALLLGDSALYLCASSLALAAASYNEQFFGPGTRLTVL.

The chain links TRBV27 to TRBJ2-7; 7 nucleotides agree with TRBD2. The CDR3 contains 16 residues. Trimming removed 2 bases from V and 9 bases from J; junction bases left unmatched: 16. Germline lookup yields CDR1 MNHEY and CDR2 SMNVEV (reference sequence). This CDR3 is CASSLRREKSKVGQYF. CDR3 coding DNA: TGTGCCAGCAGTTTACGGCGGGAGAAATCTAAGGTCGGGCAGTACTTC.

The chain couples TRBV14 to TRBJ1-2; weak D call: TRBD1 (6 bases). From germline, CDR1 is SGHDN and CDR2 FVKESK. The length of the CDR3 is 13 residues. The ends were cut back, 1 base at V and 7 bases at J, with 10 bases in the middle. The CDR3 reads CASSQVRGGGYTF. The CDR3 bases are TGTGCCAGCAGCCAAGTCAGGGGTGGTGGCTACACCTTC.

The chain recombines TRBV7-9 with TRBJ1-1, with 8 bases that match TRBD1. CDR1 and CDR2 (germline): SEHNR, FQNEAQ (reference sequence). CDR3 size: 15 residues. Trimming at V came to 6 bases and at J to 5 bases, leaving 11 bases not matched to a gene. CDR3 residues: CASRLNRGAGTEAFF. In nucleotides, the CDR3 is TGTGCCAGCAGACTGAACAGGGGGGCCGGGACTGAAGCTTTCTTT.

The chain couples TRBV10-2 to TRBJ2-7; 10 bases align to TRBD2. Trimming cost V 6 bases and J 5 bases; bases outside gene matches: 10. The CDR3 loop spans 15 amino acids. Germline loops: CDR1 WSHSY, CDR2 SAAADI. CDR3 in amino acids: CASSDLAGGGNEQYF. The CDR3 DNA follows: TGCGCCAGCAGCGATTTAGCGGGAGGAGGAAACGAGCAGTACTTC.

The chain employs TRBV18 and TRBJ2-1, with 10 bases fitting TRBD2. Germline loops: CDR1 KGHSH, CDR2 LQKENI. V dropped 7 bases and J dropped 3; count of bases not matched to a gene: 9. CDR3 length: 16 residues. CDR3 in amino acids: CASFPLAGGLYNEQFF. CDR3 bases: TGTGCCAGCTTCCCGTTAGCGGGAGGACTCTACAATGAGCAGTTCTTC.

The chain couples TRBV5-1 to TRBJ2-7; 8 bases map to TRBD2. Germline V gene lookup returns CDR1 SGHRS and CDR2 YFSETQ. The CDR3 has 15 amino acids. The V segment lost 1 base and the J segment 3 bases; nucleotides outside the gene matches: 6. This CDR3 is CASSLISGRFYEQYF. The DNA of the CDR3 is TGCGCCAGCAGCTTGATCAGCGGGAGATTCTACGAGCAGTACTTC.

CDR3 coding DNA: TGTGCCTGGAGTAAGGTTAGGACACGAAGTTCCTACAATGAGCAGTTCTTC. Translating gives CAWSKVRTRSSYNEQFF. The chain is built from TRBV30 and TRBJ2-1, with D possibly being TRBD1 (5 bases). This CDR3 region has 17 residues. Germline V lookup: CDR1 GTSNPN, CDR2 SVGIG (reference sequence). Trimming left V 2 bases short and J 1 base short, with 18 bases between.

The V call is TRBV11-1, the J call TRBJ2-5, with 11 bases matching TRBD1. Germline lookup yields CDR1 SGHAT and CDR2 FQDESV (reference sequence). Trimming removed 4 bases from V and 3 bases from J; junction bases left unmatched: 7. CDR3 length: 16 residues. Written as DNA, the CDR3 is TGTGCCAGCAGCTCCCGGACAGGGGGCGGTGAAGAGACCCAGTACTTC. Translated, it gives CASSSRTGGGEETQYF.

V is TRBV5-6 and J is TRBJ2-3, with TRBD1 identical over 8 bases. J was trimmed by 1 base and V by 0 bases; bases with no gene match: 4. Germline V gene data show CDR1 as SGHDT and CDR2 as YYEEEE. The CDR3 sequence is 16 residues long. The DNA of the CDR3 is TGTGCCAGCAGCTTGGCCAGGGGGCAGGGCACAGATACGCAGTATTTT. This gives the protein CASSLARGQGTDTQYF.

This clone was observed a single time. The chain employs TRBV27 and TRBJ1-5, with unresolved D. Trimming shortened V by 3 bases and J by 2 bases, and 8 bases separated the two germline ends. CDR3 size: 14 residues. CDR1 is MNHEY, CDR2 SMNVEV, per germline (reference sequence). CDR3 DNA: TGTGCCAGCAGTTTCCGAGGTCGCAATCAGCCCCAGCATTTT. This gives the protein CASSFRGRNQPQHF.

The rearrangement joins TRBV7-2 to TRBJ2-7, with 12 bases lining up with TRBD1. V shed 3 bases and J 7 bases; nucleotides not matched to a gene: 7. Germline CDR1 reads SGHTA; CDR2 reads FQGNSA. This CDR3 has 15 residues. In DNA form, the CDR3 reads TGTGCCAGCAGCTTCACCGGGACAGGGGGCGCAGAGCAGTACTTC. It yields the protein CASSFTGTGGAEQYF.

The chain links TRBV13 to TRBJ1-2; 12 bases line up with TRBD1. The V and J ends lost 4 bases and 7 bases, in that order; junction bases with no gene match: 4. The germline gives CDR1 PRHDT, CDR2 FYEKMQ (reference sequence). The length of the CDR3 is 14 residues. CDR3 region: CASSSGQGARGYTF. The CDR3 bases are TGTGCCAGCAGCTCGGGACAGGGGGCTCGTGGCTACACCTTC.

The chain has TRBV29-1 and TRBJ2-1, with D unclear. Germline assignment: CDR1 SQVTM and CDR2 ANQGSEA. The CDR3 sequence is 15 residues long. Between the trimmed V and J ends, which lost 6 bases and 6 bases, there was a span of 21 bases. The CDR3: CSVTPAERSGNEQFF. The CDR3 DNA follows: TGCAGCGTGACGCCGGCAGAAAGATCAGGCAATGAGCAGTTCTTC.

V and J are TRBV6-1 and TRBJ2-7; 7 bases fit TRBD1. Germline assignment: CDR1 MNHNS and CDR2 SASEGT. This CDR3 is built from 14 residues. V lost 2 bases and J lost 5; bases outside the gene matches: 6. CDR3 protein: CASSEWGQINEQYF. The CDR3 DNA reads TGTGCCAGCAGTGAATGGGGACAGATTAACGAGCAGTACTTC.

The rearrangement links TRBV4-3 to TRBJ2-7; 14 bases agree with TRBD2. The CDR3 is made up of 19 amino acids. Losses at the gene ends were 0 bases for V and 0 bases for J; bases not matched to a gene: 7. In germline, CDR1 is LGHNA, CDR2 YSLEER. The CDR3 bases are TGCGCCAGCAGCCAAGATCGCGGACTAGCGGGAGGATCCTCCTACGAGCAGTACTTC. Translating gives CASSQDRGLAGGSSYEQYF.

This sequence joins TRBV6-5 and TRBJ2-7; 10 bases match TRBD2. Germline V gives CDR1 MNHEY, CDR2 SVGAGI. The V and J ends lost 0 bases and 2 bases, in that order; junction bases with no gene match: 1. CDR3 size: 15 residues. The CDR3 reads CASSYSLAGAYEQYF. In nucleotides, the CDR3 is TGTGCCAGCAGTTACTCCCTAGCGGGAGCCTACGAGCAGTACTTC.

The gene calls are TRBV29-1 and TRBJ1-3; no clear D. The germline V gene has CDR1 SQVTM and CDR2 ANQGSEA. The CDR3 contains 13 residues. Trimming removed 6 bases at V and 0 bases at J, with 9 bases between. CDR3 bases: TGCAGCGTAGGAGTAAGCTCTGGAAACACCATATATTTT. This gives the protein CSVGVSSGNTIYF.

The chain couples TRBV4-2 to TRBJ2-3; D is unclear. CDR1 is LGHNA and CDR2 is YNFKEQ in the germline V gene. The CDR3 length is 14 residues. Deletions cut 1 base from V and 2 bases from J, with 7 bases between. CDR3 protein: CASSQAGNTDTQYF. In nucleotides, the CDR3 is TGTGCCAGCAGCCAAGCCGGTAACACAGATACGCAGTATTTT.

This clone was seen once. The rearrangement links TRBV7-8 to TRBJ2-3; TRBD1 aligns across 7 bases. V shed 5 bases, J shed 5 bases, and the junction held 10 bases outside the gene matches. The CDR3 sequence is 15 residues long. The germline V gene encodes CDR1 SGHVS and CDR2 FQNEAQ. CDR3 in amino acids: CASSTYRGEEDTQYF. The CDR3 DNA reads TGTGCCAGCAGCACCTACAGGGGAGAGGAAGATACGCAGTATTTT.

The rearrangement uses TRBV11-2 and TRBJ2-2, with D possibly TRBD2 on 5 matching bases. Per the germline V gene, CDR1 is SGHAT and CDR2 is FQNNGV. The CDR3 consists of 15 residues. The germline V and J ends were trimmed by 2 bases and 6 bases, with 13 bases remaining between them. CDR3 sequence (DNA): TGTGCCAGCAGCTTAACGCCCATCGGGGCCGGGGAGCTGTTTTTT. Residues: CASSLTPIGAGELFF.

The chain links TRBV5-6 to TRBJ2-1, with 9 bases matching TRBD2. The V gene's germline CDR1 is SGHDT and CDR2 YYEEEE. The CDR3 covers 15 residues. The V gene end was trimmed by 4 bases and the J gene end by 6 bases; junction bases not matched to a gene: 8. In nucleotides, the CDR3 is TGTGCCAGCAGCCCCACTAGCGGGTGGTCCAATGAGCAGTTCTTC. It translates to CASSPTSGWSNEQFF.